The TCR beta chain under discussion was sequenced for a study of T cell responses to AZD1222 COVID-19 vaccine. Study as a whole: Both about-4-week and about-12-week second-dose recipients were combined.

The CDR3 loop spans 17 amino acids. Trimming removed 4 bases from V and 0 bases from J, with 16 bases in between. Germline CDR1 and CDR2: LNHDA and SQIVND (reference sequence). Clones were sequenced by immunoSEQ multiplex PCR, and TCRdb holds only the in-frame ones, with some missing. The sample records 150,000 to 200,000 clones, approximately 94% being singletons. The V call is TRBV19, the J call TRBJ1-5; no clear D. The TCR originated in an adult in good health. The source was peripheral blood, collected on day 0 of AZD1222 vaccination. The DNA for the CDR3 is TGTGCCAGTAGTAGCCGGCAGCGGGCTTATAGCAATCAGCCCCAGCATTTT. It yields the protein CASSSRQRAYSNQPQHF.